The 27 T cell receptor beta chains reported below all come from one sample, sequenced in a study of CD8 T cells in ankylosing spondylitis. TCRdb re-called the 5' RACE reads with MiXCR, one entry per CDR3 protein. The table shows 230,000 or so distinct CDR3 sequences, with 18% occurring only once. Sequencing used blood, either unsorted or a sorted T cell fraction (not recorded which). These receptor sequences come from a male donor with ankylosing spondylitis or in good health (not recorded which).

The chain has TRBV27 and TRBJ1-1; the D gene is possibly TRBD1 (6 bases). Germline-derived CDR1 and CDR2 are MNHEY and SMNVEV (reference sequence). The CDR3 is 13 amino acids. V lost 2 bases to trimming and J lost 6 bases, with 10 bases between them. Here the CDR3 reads CASSLTGIAEAFF. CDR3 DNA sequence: TGTGCCAGCAGTTTAACAGGGATCGCTGAAGCTTTCTTT.

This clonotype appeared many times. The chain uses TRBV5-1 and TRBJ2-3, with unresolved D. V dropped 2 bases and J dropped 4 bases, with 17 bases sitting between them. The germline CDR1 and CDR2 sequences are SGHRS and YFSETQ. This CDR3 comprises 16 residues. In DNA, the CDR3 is TGCGCCAGCAGCTTACAACTCATACTTGTCGCAGATACGCAGTATTTT. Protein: CASSLQLILVADTQYF.

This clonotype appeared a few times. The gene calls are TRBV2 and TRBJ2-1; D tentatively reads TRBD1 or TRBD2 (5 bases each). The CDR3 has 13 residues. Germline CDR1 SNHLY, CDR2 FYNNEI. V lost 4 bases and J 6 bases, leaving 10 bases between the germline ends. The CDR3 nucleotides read TGTGCCAGCAGTGCCGGGACGGTCAATGAGCAGTTCTTC. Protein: CASSAGTVNEQFF.

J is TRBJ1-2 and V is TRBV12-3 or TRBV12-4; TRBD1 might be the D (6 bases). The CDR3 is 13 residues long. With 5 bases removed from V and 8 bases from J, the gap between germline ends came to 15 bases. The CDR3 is CASSSDRRIGYTF. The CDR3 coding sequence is TGTGCCAGCAGTAGCGACAGGCGGATAGGCTACACCTTC.

The CDR3 protein is CSALGSGAYEQYF. The CDR3 nucleotides read TGCAGTGCTTTAGGCAGCGGGGCCTACGAGCAGTACTTC. The chain links TRBV20-1 to TRBJ2-7; TRBD2 agrees at 7 bases. Trimming cost V 5 bases and J 2 bases; bases outside gene matches: 6. CDR3 length equals 13 residues. Per germline, CDR1 DFQATT and CDR2 SNEGSKA (reference sequence).

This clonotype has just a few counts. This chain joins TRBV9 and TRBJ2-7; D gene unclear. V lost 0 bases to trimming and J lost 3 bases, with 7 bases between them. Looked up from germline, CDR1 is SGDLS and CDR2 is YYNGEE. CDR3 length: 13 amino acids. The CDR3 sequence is CASSVVPDYEQYF. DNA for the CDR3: TGTGCCAGCAGCGTAGTCCCGGACTACGAGCAGTACTTC.

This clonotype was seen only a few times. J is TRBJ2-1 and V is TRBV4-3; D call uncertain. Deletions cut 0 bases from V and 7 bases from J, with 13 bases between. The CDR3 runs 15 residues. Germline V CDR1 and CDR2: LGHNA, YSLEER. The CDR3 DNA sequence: TGCGCCAGCAGCCAAGATAATTCGGCTCCAAATGAGCAGTTCTTC. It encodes CASSQDNSAPNEQFF.

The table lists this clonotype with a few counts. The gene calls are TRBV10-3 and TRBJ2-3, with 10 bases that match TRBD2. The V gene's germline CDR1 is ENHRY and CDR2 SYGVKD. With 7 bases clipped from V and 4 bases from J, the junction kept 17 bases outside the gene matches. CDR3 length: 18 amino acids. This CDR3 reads CAITDRGEREGRADTQYF. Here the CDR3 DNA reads TGTGCCATCACGGACAGAGGAGAGCGGGAGGGCCGGGCAGATACGCAGTATTTT.

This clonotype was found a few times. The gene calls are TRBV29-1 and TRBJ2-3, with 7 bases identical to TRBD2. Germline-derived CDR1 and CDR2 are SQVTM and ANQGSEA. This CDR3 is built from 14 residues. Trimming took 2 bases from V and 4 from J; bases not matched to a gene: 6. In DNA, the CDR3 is TGCAGCGTTGAACTCAGGCGGGAGTCAGATACGCAGTATTTT. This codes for CSVELRRESDTQYF.

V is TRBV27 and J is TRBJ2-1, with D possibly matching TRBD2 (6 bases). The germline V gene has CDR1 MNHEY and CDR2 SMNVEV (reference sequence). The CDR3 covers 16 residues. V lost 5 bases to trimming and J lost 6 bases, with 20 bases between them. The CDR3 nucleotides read TGTGCCAGCAGTCCCTGGGACTCCCCCTATACCAATGAGCAGTTCTTC. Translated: CASSPWDSPYTNEQFF.

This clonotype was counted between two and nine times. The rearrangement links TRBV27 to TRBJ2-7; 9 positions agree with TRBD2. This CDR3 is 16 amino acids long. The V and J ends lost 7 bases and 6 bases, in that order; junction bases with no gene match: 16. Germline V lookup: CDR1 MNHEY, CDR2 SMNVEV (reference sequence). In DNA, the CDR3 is TGTGCCAGCACCCCGTTTAAAGCGGGAGGACCGGGCGAGCAGTACTTC. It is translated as CASTPFKAGGPGEQYF.

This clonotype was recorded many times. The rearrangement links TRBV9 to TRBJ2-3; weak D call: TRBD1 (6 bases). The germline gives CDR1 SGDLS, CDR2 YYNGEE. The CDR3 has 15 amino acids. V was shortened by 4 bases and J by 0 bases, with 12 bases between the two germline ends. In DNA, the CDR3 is TGTGCCAGCAGCACAGGGACGGTTAGCACAGATACGCAGTATTTT. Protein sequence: CASSTGTVSTDTQYF.

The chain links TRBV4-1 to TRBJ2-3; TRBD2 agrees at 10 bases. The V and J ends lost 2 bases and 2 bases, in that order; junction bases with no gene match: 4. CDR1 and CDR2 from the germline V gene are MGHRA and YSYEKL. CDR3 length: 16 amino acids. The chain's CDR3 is CASSQRTSGLTDTQYF. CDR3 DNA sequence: TGCGCCAGCAGCCAACGGACTAGCGGCCTCACAGATACGCAGTATTTT.

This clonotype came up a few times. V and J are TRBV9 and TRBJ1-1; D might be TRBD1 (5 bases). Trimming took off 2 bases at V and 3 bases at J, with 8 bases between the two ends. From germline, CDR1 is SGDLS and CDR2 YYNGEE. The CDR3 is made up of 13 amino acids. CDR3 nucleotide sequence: TGTGCCAGCAGCGTGGGGGGTCACACTGAAGCTTTCTTT. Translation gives CASSVGGHTEAFF.

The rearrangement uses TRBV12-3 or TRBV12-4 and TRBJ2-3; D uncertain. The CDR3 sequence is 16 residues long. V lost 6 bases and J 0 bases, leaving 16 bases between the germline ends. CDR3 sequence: CASSGLDQTSTDTQYF. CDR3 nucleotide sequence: TGTGCCAGCAGCGGCCTTGACCAGACTAGCACAGATACGCAGTATTTT.

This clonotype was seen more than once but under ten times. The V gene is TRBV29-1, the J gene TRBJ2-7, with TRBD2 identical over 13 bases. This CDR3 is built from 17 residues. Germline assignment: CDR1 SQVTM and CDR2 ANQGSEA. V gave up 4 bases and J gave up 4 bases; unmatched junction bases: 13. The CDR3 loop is CSVVGQLAGGPGYEQYF. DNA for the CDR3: TGCAGCGTTGTTGGGCAACTAGCGGGAGGGCCCGGGTACGAGCAGTACTTC.

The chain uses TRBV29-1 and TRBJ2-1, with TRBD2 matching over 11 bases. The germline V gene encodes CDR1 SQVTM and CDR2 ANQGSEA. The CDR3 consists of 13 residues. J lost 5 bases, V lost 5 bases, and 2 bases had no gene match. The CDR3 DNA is TGCAGCGTTCGACTAGCGGGGAACAATGAGCAGTTCTTC. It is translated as CSVRLAGNNEQFF.

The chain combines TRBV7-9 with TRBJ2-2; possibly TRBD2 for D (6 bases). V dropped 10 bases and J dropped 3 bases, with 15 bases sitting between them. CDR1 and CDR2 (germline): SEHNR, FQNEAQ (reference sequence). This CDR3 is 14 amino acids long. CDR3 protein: CATTEGPYTGELFF. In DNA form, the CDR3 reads TGTGCCACTACGGAGGGACCTTACACCGGGGAGCTGTTTTTT. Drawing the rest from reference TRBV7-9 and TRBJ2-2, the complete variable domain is DTGVSQNPRHKITKRGQNVTFRCDPISEHNRLYWYRQTLGQGPEFLTYFQNEAQLEKSRLLSDRFSAERPKGSFSTLEIQRTEQGDSAMYLCATTEGPYTGELFFGEGSRLTVL.

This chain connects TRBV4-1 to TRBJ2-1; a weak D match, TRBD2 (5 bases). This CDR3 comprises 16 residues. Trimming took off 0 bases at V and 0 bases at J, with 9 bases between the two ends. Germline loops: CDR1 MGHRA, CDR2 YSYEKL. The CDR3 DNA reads TGCGCCAGCAGCCAAGATAGCGCCCGCTCCTACAATGAGCAGTTCTTC. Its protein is CASSQDSARSYNEQFF.

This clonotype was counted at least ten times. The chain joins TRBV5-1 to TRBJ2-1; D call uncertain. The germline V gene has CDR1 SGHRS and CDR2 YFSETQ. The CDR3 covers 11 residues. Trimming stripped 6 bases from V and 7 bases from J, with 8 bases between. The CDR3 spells CASNVLNEQFF. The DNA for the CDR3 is TGCGCCAGCAATGTTTTGAATGAGCAGTTCTTC.

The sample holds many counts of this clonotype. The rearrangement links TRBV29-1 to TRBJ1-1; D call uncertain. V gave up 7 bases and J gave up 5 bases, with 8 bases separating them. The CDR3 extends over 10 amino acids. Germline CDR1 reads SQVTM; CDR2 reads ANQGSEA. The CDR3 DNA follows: TGCAGCGCTATCGTAACTGAAGCTTTCTTT. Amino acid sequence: CSAIVTEAFF.

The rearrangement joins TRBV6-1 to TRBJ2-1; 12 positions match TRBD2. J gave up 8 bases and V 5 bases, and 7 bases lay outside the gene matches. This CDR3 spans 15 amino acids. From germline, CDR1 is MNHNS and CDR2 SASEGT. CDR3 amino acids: CASSPPSGRGDEQFF. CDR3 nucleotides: TGTGCCAGCAGTCCCCCTAGCGGGAGGGGGGATGAGCAGTTCTTC.

The CDR3 nucleotides read TGTGCCAGCAGTAGGCTAGCGGGGGAGCAGTACTTC. Its protein is CASSRLAGEQYF. This sequence joins TRBV27 and TRBJ2-7; 9 positions match TRBD2. CDR3 size: 12 residues. The junction had 3 bases not matched to a gene; V was cut back by 5 bases and J by 7 bases. Germline assignment: CDR1 MNHEY and CDR2 SMNVEV (reference sequence).

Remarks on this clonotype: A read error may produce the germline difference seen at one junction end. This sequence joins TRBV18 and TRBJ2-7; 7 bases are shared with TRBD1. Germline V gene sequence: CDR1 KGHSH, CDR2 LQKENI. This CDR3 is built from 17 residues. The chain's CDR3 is CASSPVIPTGPSNEQYF. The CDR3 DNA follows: TGTGCCAGCTCACCAGTGATACCGACAGGGCCCTCCAACGAGCAGTACTTC.

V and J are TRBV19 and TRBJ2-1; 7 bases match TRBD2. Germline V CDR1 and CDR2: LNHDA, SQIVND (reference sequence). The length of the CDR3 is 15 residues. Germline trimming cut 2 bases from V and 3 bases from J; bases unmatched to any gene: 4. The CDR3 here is CASSILAVGYNEQFF. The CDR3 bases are TGTGCCAGTAGTATACTAGCGGTAGGCTACAATGAGCAGTTCTTC. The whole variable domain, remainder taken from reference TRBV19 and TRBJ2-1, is DGGITQSPKYLFRKEGQNVTLSCEQNLNHDAMYWYRQDPGQGLRLIYYSQIVNDFQKGDIAEGYSVSREKKESFPLTVTSAQKNPTAFYLCASSILAVGYNEQFFGPGTRLTVL.

The CDR3 loop is CASSYELPTDTGELFF. In DNA form, the CDR3 reads TGTGCCAGCAGTTACGAGTTACCTACTGACACCGGGGAGCTGTTTTTT. The V gene is TRBV6-5, the J gene TRBJ2-2; D is unclear. Germline V CDR1 and CDR2: MNHEY, SVGAGI. The CDR3 is made up of 16 amino acids. Between the trimmed V and J ends, which lost 2 bases and 3 bases, there was a span of 13 bases.

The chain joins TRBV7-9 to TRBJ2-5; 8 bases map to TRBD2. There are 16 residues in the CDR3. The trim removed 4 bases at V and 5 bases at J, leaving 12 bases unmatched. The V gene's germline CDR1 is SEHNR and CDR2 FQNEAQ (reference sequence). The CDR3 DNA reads TGTGCCAGCAGCTCCAACAAAGCGGGAGTATGGGAGACCCAGTACTTC. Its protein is CASSSNKAGVWETQYF.